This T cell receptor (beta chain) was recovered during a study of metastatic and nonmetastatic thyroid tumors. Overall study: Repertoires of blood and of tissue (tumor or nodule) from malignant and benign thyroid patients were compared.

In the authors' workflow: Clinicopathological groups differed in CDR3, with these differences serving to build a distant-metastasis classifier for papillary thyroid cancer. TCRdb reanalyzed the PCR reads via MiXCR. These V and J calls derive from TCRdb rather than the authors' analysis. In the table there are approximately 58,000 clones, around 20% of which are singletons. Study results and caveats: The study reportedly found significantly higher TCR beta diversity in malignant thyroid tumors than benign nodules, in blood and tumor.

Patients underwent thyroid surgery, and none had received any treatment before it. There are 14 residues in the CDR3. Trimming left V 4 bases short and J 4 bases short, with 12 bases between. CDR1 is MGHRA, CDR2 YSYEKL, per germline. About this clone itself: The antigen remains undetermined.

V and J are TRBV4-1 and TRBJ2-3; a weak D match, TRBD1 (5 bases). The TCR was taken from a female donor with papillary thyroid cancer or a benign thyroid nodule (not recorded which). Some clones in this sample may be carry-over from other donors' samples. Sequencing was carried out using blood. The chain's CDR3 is CASSRTTGADTQYF. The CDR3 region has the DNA TGCGCCAGCAGCCGCACTACAGGCGCAGATACGCAGTATTTT.